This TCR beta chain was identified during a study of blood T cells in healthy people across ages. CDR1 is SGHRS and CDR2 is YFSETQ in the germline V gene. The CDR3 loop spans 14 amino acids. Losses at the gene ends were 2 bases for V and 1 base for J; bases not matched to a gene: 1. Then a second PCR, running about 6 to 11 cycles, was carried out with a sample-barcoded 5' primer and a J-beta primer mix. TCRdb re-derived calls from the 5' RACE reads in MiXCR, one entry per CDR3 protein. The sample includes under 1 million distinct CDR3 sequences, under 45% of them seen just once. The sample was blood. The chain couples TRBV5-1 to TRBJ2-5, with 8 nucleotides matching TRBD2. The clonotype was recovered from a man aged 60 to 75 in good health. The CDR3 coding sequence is TGCGCCAGCAGCTTCCGGGGGGGCCAAGAGACCCAGTACTTC. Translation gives CASSFRGGQETQYF.